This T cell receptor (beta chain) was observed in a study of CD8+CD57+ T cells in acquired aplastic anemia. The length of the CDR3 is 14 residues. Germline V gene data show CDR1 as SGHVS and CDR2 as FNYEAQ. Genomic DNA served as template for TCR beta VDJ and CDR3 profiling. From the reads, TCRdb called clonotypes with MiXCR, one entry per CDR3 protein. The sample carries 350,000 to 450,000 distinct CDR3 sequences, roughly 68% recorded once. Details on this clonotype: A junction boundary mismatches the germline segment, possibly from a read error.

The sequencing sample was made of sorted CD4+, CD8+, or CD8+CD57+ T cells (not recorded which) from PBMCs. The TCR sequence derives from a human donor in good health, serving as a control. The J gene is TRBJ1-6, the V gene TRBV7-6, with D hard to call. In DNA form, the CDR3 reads TGTGCCAACAGCTTACTGGGGAGGGCTTCACCCCGCCACTTT. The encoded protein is CANSLLGRASPRHF.